This T cell receptor beta chain was recovered during a study of blood T cell repertoires in COVID-19. Study information: Collection of acute and convalescent COVID-19 samples took place in the United States, Italy and Spain. In each case, the material was cDNA or gDNA derived from T cells, B-cell-depleted T cells, or PBMCs.

Here immunoSEQ multiplex PCR was the method, and the copy in TCRdb shows in-frame clones only, minus some. In the table there are about 180,000 clones, approximately 78% of which are singletons. Donors were grouped by their self-reported clinical history. This CDR3 has 13 residues. Trimming took off 1 base at V and 8 bases at J, with 9 bases between the two ends. From germline, CDR1 is MGHRA and CDR2 YSYEKL. Ten or more counts support this clone. This TCR was sampled from a woman aged 45-59 years who had recovered from COVID-19. The rearrangement uses TRBV4-1 and TRBJ2-1; D perhaps matches TRBD2 (5 bases). Sequencing was done on a sample of PBMCs or T cells enriched from blood (not recorded which). The CDR3: CASSQALLDEQFF. DNA of the CDR3: TGCGCCAGCAGCCAAGCGCTACTAGATGAGCAGTTCTTC.